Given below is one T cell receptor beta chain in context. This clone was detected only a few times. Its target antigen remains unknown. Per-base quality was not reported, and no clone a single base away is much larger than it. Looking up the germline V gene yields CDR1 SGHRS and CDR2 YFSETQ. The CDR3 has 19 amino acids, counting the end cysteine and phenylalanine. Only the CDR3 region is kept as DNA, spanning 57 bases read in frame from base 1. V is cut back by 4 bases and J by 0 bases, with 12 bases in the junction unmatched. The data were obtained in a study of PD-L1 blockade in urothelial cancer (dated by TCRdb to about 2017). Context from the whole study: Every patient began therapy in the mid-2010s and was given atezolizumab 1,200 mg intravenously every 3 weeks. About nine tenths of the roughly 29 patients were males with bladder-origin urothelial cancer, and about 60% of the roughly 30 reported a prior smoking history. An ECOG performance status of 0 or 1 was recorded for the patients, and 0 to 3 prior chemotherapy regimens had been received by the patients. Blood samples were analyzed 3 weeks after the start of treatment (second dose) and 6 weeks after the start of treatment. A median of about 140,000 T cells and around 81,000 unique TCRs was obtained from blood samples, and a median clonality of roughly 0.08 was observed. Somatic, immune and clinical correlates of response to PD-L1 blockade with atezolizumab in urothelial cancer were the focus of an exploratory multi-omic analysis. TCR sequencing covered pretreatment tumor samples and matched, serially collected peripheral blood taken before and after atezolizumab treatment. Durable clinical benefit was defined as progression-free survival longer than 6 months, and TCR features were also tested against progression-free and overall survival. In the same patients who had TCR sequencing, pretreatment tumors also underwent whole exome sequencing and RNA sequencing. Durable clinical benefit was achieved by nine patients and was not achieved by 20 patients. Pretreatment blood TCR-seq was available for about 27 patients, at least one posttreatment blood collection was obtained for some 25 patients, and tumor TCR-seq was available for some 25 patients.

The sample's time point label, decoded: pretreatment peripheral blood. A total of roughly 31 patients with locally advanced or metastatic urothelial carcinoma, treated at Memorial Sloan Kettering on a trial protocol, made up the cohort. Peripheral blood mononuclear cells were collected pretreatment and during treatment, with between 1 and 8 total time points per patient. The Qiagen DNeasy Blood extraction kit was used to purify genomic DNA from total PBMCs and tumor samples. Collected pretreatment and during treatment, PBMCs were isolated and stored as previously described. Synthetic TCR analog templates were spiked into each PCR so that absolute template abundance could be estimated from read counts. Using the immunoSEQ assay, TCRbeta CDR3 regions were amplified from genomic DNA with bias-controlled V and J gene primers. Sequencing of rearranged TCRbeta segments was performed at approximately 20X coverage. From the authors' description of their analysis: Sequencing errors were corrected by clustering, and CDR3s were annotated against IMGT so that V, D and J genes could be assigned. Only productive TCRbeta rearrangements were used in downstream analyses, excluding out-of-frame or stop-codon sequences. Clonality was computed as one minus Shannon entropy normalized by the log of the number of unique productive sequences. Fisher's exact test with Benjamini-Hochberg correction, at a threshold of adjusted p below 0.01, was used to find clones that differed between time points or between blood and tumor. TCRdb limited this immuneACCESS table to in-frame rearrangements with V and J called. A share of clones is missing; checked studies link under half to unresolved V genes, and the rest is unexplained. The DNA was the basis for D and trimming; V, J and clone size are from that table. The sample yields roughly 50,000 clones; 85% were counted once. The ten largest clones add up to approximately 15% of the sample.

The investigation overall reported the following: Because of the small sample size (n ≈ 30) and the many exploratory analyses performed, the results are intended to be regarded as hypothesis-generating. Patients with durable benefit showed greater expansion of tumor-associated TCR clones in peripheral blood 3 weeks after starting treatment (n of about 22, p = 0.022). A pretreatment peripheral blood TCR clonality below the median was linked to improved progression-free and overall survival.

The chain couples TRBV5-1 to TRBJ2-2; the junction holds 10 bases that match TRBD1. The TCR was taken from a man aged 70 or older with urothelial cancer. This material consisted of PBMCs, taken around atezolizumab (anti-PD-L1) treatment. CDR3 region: CASSPRRDRGFANTGELFF. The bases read TGCGCCAGCAGCCCCCGCCGGGACAGGGGTTTCGCGAACACCGGGGAGCTGTTTTTT.